Sequencing of this T cell receptor (beta chain) was carried out in a study of memory CD4+ T cells and cytomegalovirus serostatus. For the study at large: This sample comes from healthy Belgian adults, eight to ten CMV seropositive, about 23 seronegative. Regarding the study as a whole: Of roughly 180 reported CMV TCRbeta sequences, under 70 were found in memory CD4+ repertoires.

Using immunoSEQ multiplex PCR, the repertoire was profiled, and TCRdb retains in-frame clones only, with some absent. The table lists 20,000 to 30,000 clones, around three quarters of them singletons. Concerning this clone itself: Its specificity is unknown.

The sort gate was single viable CD3+CD4+CD8-CD45RO+ cells for memory CD4+ T cells. This CDR3 is 14 amino acids long. The V gene's germline CDR1 is SGHNT and CDR2 YYREEE (reference sequence). V was clipped by 4 bases and J by 4 bases; unmatched bases: 4. The rearrangement uses TRBV5-4 and TRBJ1-4; TRBD1 matches 7 bases. The sample consisted of memory CD4+ T cells from blood. The sequence was collected from an adult in good health and CMV-seronegative. In nucleotides, the CDR3 is TGTGCCAGCAGCGCCCGGGACAGTAATGAAAAACTGTTTTTT. Encoded protein: CASSARDSNEKLFF.